A single sample gave rise to the 4 T cell receptor beta chains below, sequenced in a study of vaccination and CD4 T cells after COVID-19. With the Oncomine TCR Beta short-read assay, DNA from cultured CD4+ T cells was sequenced. TCRdb processed the PCR reads anew with MiXCR; each CDR3 protein has one entry. This repertoire shows roughly 7,600 distinct CDR3 sequences, more than 50% found once; its top ten account for about a fifth. The treatment is: approximately 9-day PBMC culture with coronavirus spike peptide pools or control peptides (ViraFEST assay). These receptors are not linked to any known antigen. This specimen consisted of cultured CD4+ T cells from blood, obtained after SARS-CoV-2 vaccination. Receptor source: a human donor with COVID-19.

The J gene is TRBJ2-3, the V gene TRBV20-1; 7 bases match TRBD2. Germline CDR1 is DFQATT and CDR2 is SNEGSKA (reference sequence). CDR3 length: 14 residues. The trim removed 2 bases at V and 2 bases at J, leaving 4 bases unmatched. CDR3 sequence (DNA): TGCAGTGCTAGACCCGCGGGAGTCACAGATACGCAGTATTTT. Translating gives CSARPAGVTDTQYF.

CDR3 in amino acids: CSATTRAGGYEQFF. CDR3 nucleotide sequence: TGCAGTGCCACCACTAGAGCGGGGGGTTATGAGCAGTTCTTC. The V and J genes are TRBV20-1 and TRBJ2-1, with 9 bases lining up with TRBD2. The germline CDR1 and CDR2 sequences are DFQATT and SNEGSKA (reference sequence). V was clipped by 6 bases and J by 8 bases; unmatched bases: 11. The CDR3 spans 14 residues.

This clonotype was counted between two and nine times. The J gene is TRBJ1-1, the V gene TRBV10-3; 8 bases match TRBD1. Trimming at V came to 6 bases and at J to 6 bases, leaving 3 bases not matched to a gene. The V gene's germline CDR1 is ENHRY and CDR2 SYGVKD. This CDR3 is 12 amino acids long. In DNA, the CDR3 is TGTGCCATCAGGGAGACAGGGGCTGAAGCTTTCTTT. The encoded protein is CAIRETGAEAFF.

The chain employs TRBV5-1 and TRBJ1-5; TRBD1 matches at 11 bases. The CDR3 totals 15 residues. CDR1 and CDR2 from the germline V gene are SGHRS and YFSETQ. The V gene end was trimmed by 4 bases and the J gene end by 5 bases; junction bases not matched to a gene: 5. The CDR3 spells CASSKGQGADQPQHF. The CDR3 DNA reads TGCGCCAGCAGCAAAGGACAGGGGGCCGATCAGCCCCAGCATTTT.